Listed here is a single T cell receptor (beta chain). In the original analysis: Estimation of nucleated cell counts was performed using reference gene primer amplification. Produced via immunoSEQ multiplex PCR; TCRdb's table is partial and in-frame only. Clone size and V and J calls were adopted from that table, with D and trimming inferred from the DNA. This sample carries 90,000 to 130,000 clones, more than 75% of them seen once, and the ten largest clones take less than 1.5%. The data were obtained in a study of blood T cell repertoires in COVID-19. Overall study: Nucleic acid was either cDNA or gDNA, and it came from T cells, B-cell-depleted T cells, or PBMCs.

The V gene's germline CDR1 is LNHDA and CDR2 SQIVND (reference sequence). The V gene end was trimmed by 1 base and the J gene end by 8 bases; junction bases not matched to a gene: 12. This CDR3 contains 17 residues. The TCR sequence derives from a man between 35 and 55 years old with acute or convalescent COVID-19. V usage is TRBV19 and J usage is TRBJ1-2, with 11 bases identical to TRBD1. The source material was peripheral blood. The CDR3 DNA reads TGTGCCAGTAGTATAGGTAGGACAGGGGGCCGAAATGCGGGCTACACCTTC. Residues: CASSIGRTGGRNAGYTF.